This T cell receptor beta chain comes out of a study of cytomegalovirus exposure and HLA in healthy donors. Looking at the study overall: Inside one of the first data releases sat about 85 million unique TCRs taken from HLA-typed donors.

Whole-study findings and limits: Cytomegalovirus-associated status was assigned to 164 TCR beta chains.

PCR involved 60 Vbeta and 13 Jbeta primers. Authors' processing steps: As a later analysis found, there were around 86 million unique TCR beta chains, of which 8.5 million to 13 million were shared. Generated by immunoSEQ multiplex PCR, the TCRdb table keeps only in-frame clones and is missing some. The V and J calls and clone size are taken from that table; D and trimming were inferred from the DNA. The repertoire has about 160,000 clones, roughly 87% of them found once; the top ten carry more than 0.7%. This clone has just a few counts. The target antigen is unknown. The CDR3 loop spans 12 amino acids. Looked up from germline, CDR1 is SQVTM and CDR2 is ANQGSEA. V was clipped by 8 bases and J by 7 bases; unmatched bases: 9.

Sequencing was performed on PBMCs. V is TRBV29-1 and J is TRBJ2-5; 8 nucleotides align to TRBD2. The source is a woman younger than 45 in good health and CMV-seronegative. As DNA, the CDR3 is TGCAGCCCAGGATTCGGGGGGGCGACCCAGTACTTC. Translation gives CSPGFGGATQYF.